Sequencing of this T cell receptor beta chain was carried out in a study of technical replicates of blood from several donors. TCRdb keeps only in-frame clones here, not all; method: immunoSEQ multiplex PCR. The table has some 57,000 clones, just under 90% seen once. CDR1 and CDR2 from the germline V gene are LNHDA and SQIVND (reference sequence). This CDR3 spans 11 amino acids. The ends were cut back, 5 bases at V and 8 bases at J, with 9 bases in the middle. Sequencing used PBMCs. This clonotype was sampled from a human donor in good health. Some clones in this sample may be carry-over from other donors' samples. The chain carries TRBV19 and TRBJ1-2; weak D call: TRBD1 (5 bases). The DNA for the CDR3 is TGTGCCAGTAGTGGAGGGACCGGCTACACCTTC. This translates into CASSGGTGYTF.